Each of the 17 T cell receptor beta chains below was sequenced from the same sample in a study of CD8 T cells in ankylosing spondylitis. MiXCR, run by TCRdb on the 5' RACE reads, gives a single entry per CDR3 protein. Found here are 150,000 to 200,000 distinct CDR3 sequences, 11% of them singletons; the top ten hold roughly 28%. Source material: blood, either unsorted or a sorted T cell fraction (not recorded which). The source is a male donor with ankylosing spondylitis or in good health (not recorded which).

This clonotype was observed at least ten times. The CDR3 bases are TGTGCCAGCAGCTCTAATCGACAGGGTAGCGCGACCCAGTACTTC. This translates into CASSSNRQGSATQYF. The chain links TRBV7-9 to TRBJ2-5, with TRBD1 matching over 7 bases. This CDR3 is 15 amino acids long. V shed 4 bases, J shed 7 bases, and the junction held 12 bases outside the gene matches. CDR1 SEHNR and CDR2 FQNEAQ come from the germline V gene (reference sequence).

In this sample, this clonotype turned up many times. The chain couples TRBV5-1 to TRBJ1-2, with no clear D. This CDR3 has 14 residues. Deletions cut 4 bases from V and 5 bases from J, with 15 bases between. Germline values: CDR1 SGHRS, CDR2 YFSETQ. The CDR3 loop is CASSPEVLGYGYTF. CDR3 sequence (DNA): TGCGCCAGCAGCCCGGAGGTTCTCGGGTATGGCTACACCTTC.

This clonotype was counted only a few times. The gene calls are TRBV13 and TRBJ2-3; D possibly uses TRBD1 or TRBD2 (6 bases each). The CDR3 contains 17 residues. V dropped 5 bases and J dropped 0 bases, with 18 bases sitting between them. CDR1 is PRHDT, CDR2 FYEKMQ, per germline (reference sequence). The CDR3 sequence: CASSPRGDGASTDTQYF. The DNA for the CDR3 is TGTGCCAGCAGCCCAAGGGGGGACGGAGCTAGCACAGATACGCAGTATTTT. The variable domain in full, with the rest retrieved from reference TRBV13 and TRBJ2-3, is AAGVIQSPRHLIKEKRETATLKCYPIPRHDTVYWYQQGPGQDPQFLISFYEKMQSDKGSIPDRFSAQQFSDYHSELNMSSLELGDSALYFCASSPRGDGASTDTQYFGPGTRLTVL.

In this sample, this clonotype turned up once. A much larger clone differs from this one at a single base, so this may be a read error. V usage is TRBV5-1 and J usage is TRBJ2-2; a possible D gene is TRBD2 (5 bases). This CDR3 comprises 15 residues. Germline values: CDR1 SGHRS, CDR2 YFSETQ. This chain's CDR3 is CTSSFTSSNTGELFF. CDR3 in DNA: TGCACCAGCAGCTTTACTAGTTCGAACACCGGGGAGCTGTTTTTT.

The chain carries TRBV12-3 or TRBV12-4 and TRBJ1-5, with a weak D call TRBD1 (5 bases). This CDR3 contains 15 residues. Trimming shortened V by 5 bases and J by 0 bases, and 11 bases separated the two germline ends. The DNA of the CDR3 is TGTGCCAGCAGTGACCAGGGTTATAGCAATCAGCCCCAGCATTTT. Translating it yields CASSDQGYSNQPQHF.

This clonotype came up a few times. This chain uses TRBV14 with TRBJ1-3; the D gene is possibly TRBD1 (5 bases). V was cut by 2 bases and J by 0 bases, with 11 bases left in between. This CDR3 has 16 residues. Germline values: CDR1 SGHDN, CDR2 FVKESK. The CDR3: CASSQWRGNSGNTIYF. DNA for the CDR3: TGTGCCAGCAGCCAATGGAGGGGTAACTCTGGAAACACCATATATTTT. Variable domain in full (rest from reference TRBV14 and TRBJ1-3): EAGVTQFPSHSVIEKGQTVTLRCDPISGHDNLYWYRRVMGKEIKFLLHFVKESKQDESGMPNNRFLAERTGGTYSTLKVQPAELEDSGVYFCASSQWRGNSGNTIYFGEGSWLTVV.

This clonotype was observed many times. The CDR3 bases are TGTGCCAGCAGCTTAGTTGGGGGAGGCGAGCAGTACTTC. This translates into CASSLVGGGEQYF. This chain uses TRBV7-6 with TRBJ2-7; a possible D gene is TRBD2 (6 bases). Germline lookup yields CDR1 SGHVS and CDR2 FNYEAQ. V lost 1 base and J lost 6, with 10 bases in between. The CDR3 totals 13 residues.

This clonotype was detected only a few times. The chain couples TRBV4-2 to TRBJ2-6; a weak D match, TRBD2 (5 bases). V shed 1 base and J shed 0 bases, with 13 bases lying between them. The CDR3 covers 18 residues. CDR1 LGHNA and CDR2 YNFKEQ come from the germline V gene. CDR3 sequence (DNA): TGTGCCAGCAGCCAAGGAATTAGCGTGAGCTCTGGGGCCAACGTCCTGACTTTC. It yields the protein CASSQGISVSSGANVLTF.

This clonotype was recorded a few times. J is TRBJ2-3 and V is TRBV4-1, with TRBD2 identical over 10 bases. From germline, CDR1 is MGHRA and CDR2 YSYEKL. V trimming: 0 bases; J trimming: 6 bases; junction bases outside the gene matches: 6. This CDR3 region has 16 residues. This CDR3 reads CASSQDASGRVDTQYF. The CDR3 region has the DNA TGCGCCAGCAGCCAAGATGCTAGCGGGAGAGTGGATACGCAGTATTTT.

This clonotype was recorded many times. The chain links TRBV5-1 to TRBJ2-3; 10 bases agree with TRBD2. J was trimmed by 1 base and V by 3 bases; bases with no gene match: 2. This CDR3 has 15 amino acids. Germline V CDR1 and CDR2: SGHRS, YFSETQ. The CDR3: CASSYGLAGTDTQYF. CDR3 nucleotide sequence: TGCGCCAGCAGCTACGGACTAGCGGGCACAGATACGCAGTATTTT.

In its sample, this clonotype was seen a few times. The rearrangement links TRBV20-1 to TRBJ2-5, with 15 bases fitting TRBD2. After removal of 1 base from V and 3 bases from J, the junction contained 9 bases not matched to a gene. Germline assignment: CDR1 DFQATT and CDR2 SNEGSKA (reference sequence). The CDR3 is 18 amino acids. CDR3 bases: TGCAGTGCTAGAGCTTATCGGACTAGCGGGGGGGTGGAAGAGACCCAGTACTTC. Amino acids: CSARAYRTSGGVEETQYF.

This chain connects TRBV29-1 to TRBJ2-1; D unclear. With 7 bases removed from V and 3 bases from J, the gap between germline ends came to 13 bases. There are 13 residues in the CDR3. The germline V gene has CDR1 SQVTM and CDR2 ANQGSEA. CDR3 bases: TGCAGCGGTGACCCCTTCCTCTACAATGAGCAGTTCTTC. As protein: CSGDPFLYNEQFF.

This chain uses TRBV7-9 with TRBJ2-4, with 9 bases identical to TRBD1. In germline, CDR1 is SEHNR, CDR2 FQNEAQ (reference sequence). The CDR3 consists of 14 residues. The V segment lost 5 bases and the J segment 5 bases; nucleotides outside the gene matches: 4. DNA of the CDR3: TGTGCCAGCAGCCCCCGGACAGGGGAAAACATTCAGTACTTC. Protein product: CASSPRTGENIQYF.

This chain uses TRBV7-2 with TRBJ1-6; perhaps TRBD1 as D (5 bases). Between the trimmed V and J ends, which lost 0 bases and 5 bases, there was a span of 11 bases. The CDR3 length is 16 residues. Looked up from germline, CDR1 is SGHTA and CDR2 is FQGNSA. The CDR3 DNA follows: TGTGCCAGCAGCTTAGCAGGAGGGGATAATAATTCACCCCTCCACTTT. This gives the protein CASSLAGGDNNSPLHF.

The chain links TRBV7-9 to TRBJ2-7; weak D call: TRBD1 (6 bases). Germline loops: CDR1 SEHNR, CDR2 FQNEAQ (reference sequence). The CDR3 is made up of 13 amino acids. V was shortened by 3 bases and J by 4 bases, with 10 bases between the two germline ends. This CDR3 reads CASSFQGKYEQYF. The CDR3 nucleotides read TGTGCCAGCAGCTTTCAGGGGAAGTACGAGCAGTACTTC.

The sample holds many counts of this clonotype. V is TRBV14 and J is TRBJ1-2; 9 bases match TRBD1. The CDR3 runs to 15 residues. V was clipped by 4 bases and J by 2 bases; unmatched bases: 5. Germline V gene sequence: CDR1 SGHDN, CDR2 FVKESK. The CDR3 nucleotides are TGTGCCAGCAGCCGTAGACAGGGGGTGAACTATGGCTACACCTTC. The encoded protein is CASSRRQGVNYGYTF. The full variable domain, its missing parts supplied by reference TRBV14 and TRBJ1-2, is EAGVTQFPSHSVIEKGQTVTLRCDPISGHDNLYWYRRVMGKEIKFLLHFVKESKQDESGMPNNRFLAERTGGTYSTLKVQPAELEDSGVYFCASSRRQGVNYGYTFGSGTRLTVV.

Ten or more counts support this clonotype. The V gene is TRBV12-3 or TRBV12-4, the J gene TRBJ2-1; TRBD1 agrees at 9 bases. Trimming at V came to 4 bases and at J to 5 bases, leaving 12 bases not matched to a gene. This CDR3 has 17 amino acids. CDR3 bases: TGTGCCAGCAGTTCAGGGACAGGGAGAAGCCAACACAATGAGCAGTTCTTC. Translating gives CASSSGTGRSQHNEQFF.